What follows are 16 T cell receptor beta chains derived from one specimen sequenced in a study of cytomegalovirus exposure and HLA in healthy donors. Vbeta (60) and Jbeta (13) primers were used in the PCR. Clones were sequenced by immunoSEQ multiplex PCR, and TCRdb holds only the in-frame ones, with some missing. The table for this sample gives roughly 78,000 clones. The specimen sequenced was PBMCs. These receptors all stem from a boy between 10 and 17 years old in good health and CMV-seronegative.

This rearrangement joins TRBV30 to TRBJ2-7; no reliable D call. The V gene lost 6 bases and the J gene lost 6 bases, with 15 bases spanning the gap. The germline V gene encodes CDR1 GTSNPN and CDR2 SVGIG (reference sequence). The CDR3 extends over 12 amino acids. As DNA, the CDR3 is TGTGCCTGTTATACCCACACGGGCGAGCAGTACTTC. As protein: CACYTHTGEQYF.

The chain has TRBV29-1 and TRBJ2-5; TRBD2 agrees at 9 bases. The J call may be faulty, since TRBJ2-7 better matches the DNA end. CDR3 size: 14 residues. Germline V CDR1 and CDR2: SQVTM, ANQGSEA. As DNA, the CDR3 is TGCAGCGTTGAAAAGGTAGCGGGAGTCTCCGAGCAGTACTTC. Protein sequence: CSVEKVAGVSEQYF.

The rearrangement uses TRBV6-1 and TRBJ2-3; TRBD2 aligns across 9 bases. From germline, CDR1 is MNHNS and CDR2 SASEGT. The CDR3 has 15 amino acids. Trimming cost V 5 bases and J 1 base; bases outside gene matches: 4. Here the CDR3 DNA reads TGTGCCAGCAGTCTTTTAGCGGGGGGCACAGATACGCAGTATTTT. It encodes CASSLLAGGTDTQYF.

The genes are TRBV9 and TRBJ1-4, with 9 bases fitting TRBD1. The CDR3 consists of 16 residues. Germline V gene lookup returns CDR1 SGDLS and CDR2 YYNGEE. The ends lost 3 bases at V and 4 bases at J; junction bases unmatched: 7. CDR3 in DNA: TGTGCCAGCAGCGCGGGACAGGGACTAGTTAATGAAAAACTGTTTTTT. Translation gives CASSAGQGLVNEKLFF.

The rearrangement joins TRBV5-8 to TRBJ1-1, with 9 bases fitting TRBD1. Germline CDR1 SGHTS, CDR2 YDEGEE. This CDR3 spans 15 amino acids. The ends lost 2 bases at V and 6 bases at J; junction bases unmatched: 8. In DNA, the CDR3 is TGTGCCAGCAGCTTCGCAACAGGGGGCCCGCCTGAAGCTTTCTTT. This translates into CASSFATGGPPEAFF.

The genes are TRBV7-9 and TRBJ2-1; 7 bases agree with TRBD1. This CDR3 contains 13 residues. The V and J ends lost 5 bases and 5 bases, in that order; junction bases with no gene match: 3. In germline, CDR1 is SEHNR, CDR2 FQNEAQ (reference sequence). In nucleotides, the CDR3 is TGTGCCAGCAGCCCAACAGGGGACAATGAGCAGTTCTTC. Translation: CASSPTGDNEQFF.

The chain has TRBV30 and TRBJ1-1; TRBD1 aligns across 8 bases. V lost 3 bases to trimming and J lost 9 bases; unmatched junction nucleotides: 6. CDR1 is GTSNPN and CDR2 is SVGIG in the germline V gene (reference sequence). The CDR3 runs to 12 residues. For the CDR3, the DNA is TGTGCCTGGAGAGTGGCAGGGGGCCAAGCTTTCTTT. It codes for CAWRVAGGQAFF.

The chain links TRBV2 to TRBJ1-1, with a tentative D call TRBD1 (5 bases). The CDR3 length is 11 residues. V lost 7 bases to trimming and J lost 11 bases, with 14 bases between them. Germline V gene data show CDR1 as SNHLY and CDR2 as FYNNEI. This CDR3 is CASKRTYEAFF. In DNA form, the CDR3 reads TGTGCCAGCAAGAGGACATACGAGGCTTTCTTT.

This sequence joins TRBV9 and TRBJ2-1; 8 bases are shared with TRBD1. Looked up from germline, CDR1 is SGDLS and CDR2 is YYNGEE. This CDR3 comprises 16 residues. Trimming cost V 2 bases and J 8 bases; bases outside gene matches: 12. CDR3 amino acids: CASSVGTGPLGDEQFF. CDR3 DNA sequence: TGTGCCAGCAGCGTTGGGACAGGCCCGCTTGGCGATGAGCAGTTCTTC.

V gene TRBV5-5 combines with J gene TRBJ2-7, with 7 nucleotides matching TRBD1. Germline CDR1 and CDR2: SGHKS and YYEKEE (reference sequence). The CDR3 has 15 amino acids. The J segment lost 2 bases and the V segment lost 3 bases, leaving 8 bases of the junction unmatched. The CDR3 loop is CASSSQGDPPYEQYF. DNA for the CDR3: TGTGCCAGCAGCTCCCAGGGGGATCCCCCCTACGAGCAGTACTTC.

As for this clone: The junction shows a germline mismatch at one end, possibly a read error. The chain employs TRBV4-1 and TRBJ2-2; maybe TRBD2 (5 bases). The CDR3 has 15 residues. Germline V lookup: CDR1 MGHRA, CDR2 YSYEKL. As DNA, the CDR3 is TGCGCCAGCAGCCAAGATATGGGCTACACCGGGGAGCTGCTTTTT. Its protein product is CASSQDMGYTGELLF.

The genes are TRBV5-4 and TRBJ2-1; 10 bases fit TRBD2. The CDR3 consists of 16 residues. V dropped 2 bases and J dropped 5; count of bases not matched to a gene: 7. The germline gives CDR1 SGHNT, CDR2 YYREEE (reference sequence). CDR3 bases: TGTGCCAGCAGCTTAAGCGGGAGGGCCCGTGACAATGAGCAGTTCTTC. The encoded protein is CASSLSGRARDNEQFF. The full variable domain, rest sourced from reference TRBV5-4 and TRBJ2-1, is ETGVTQSPTHLIKTRGQQVTLRCSSQSGHNTVSWYQQALGQGPQFIFQYYREEENGRGNFPPRFSGLQFPNYSSELNVNALELDDSALYLCASSLSGRARDNEQFFGPGTRLTVL.

The rearrangement joins TRBV6-1 to TRBJ2-7; D gene unclear. This CDR3 has 12 residues. CDR1 and CDR2 (germline): MNHNS, SASEGT. V lost 2 bases and J lost 3, with 5 bases in between. This CDR3 reads CASSEINYEQYF. The CDR3 DNA sequence: TGTGCCAGCAGTGAAATAAACTACGAGCAGTACTTC.

Concerning this clone itself: Other nucleotide sequences from this sample produce the same CDR3. J is TRBJ2-3 and V is TRBV6-1; 12 bases are a match to TRBD2. V gave up 2 bases and J gave up 6 bases; unmatched junction bases: 3. The CDR3 has 15 amino acids. Germline V gene lookup returns CDR1 MNHNS and CDR2 SASEGT. CDR3 coding DNA: TGTGCCAGCAGTGAACTAGCGGGAGGGCCGGATACGCAGTATTTT. It yields the protein CASSELAGGPDTQYF.

The chain has TRBV6-5 and TRBJ2-5, with D tentatively TRBD2 (6 bases). Trimming removed 6 bases from V and 5 bases from J, with 19 bases in between. The CDR3 extends over 15 amino acids. CDR1 is MNHEY, CDR2 SVGAGI, per germline. The CDR3 reads CASSQQAGTGETQYF. CDR3 DNA: TGTGCCAGCAGCCAACAGGCAGGGACTGGGGAGACCCAGTACTTC.

The chain carries TRBV6-5 and TRBJ1-3, with 7 bases lining up with TRBD1. There are 15 residues in the CDR3. J lost 4 bases, V lost 11 bases, and 14 bases had no gene match. The germline gives CDR1 MNHEY, CDR2 SVGAGI. The CDR3 loop reads CARNTGTVEGNTIYF. The DNA for the CDR3 is TGTGCCCGGAATACCGGGACAGTCGAGGGAAACACCATATATTTT.